These T cell receptor beta chains were read from a single sample in a study of cytomegalovirus exposure and HLA in healthy donors. The data were produced by immunoSEQ multiplex PCR, yet TCRdb's version contains in-frame clones alone and is incomplete. The data hold under 150,000 clones, with around 78% observed a single time. The sample consisted of PBMCs. All receptors come from a woman between 40 and 55 years old in good health and CMV-seropositive. Both conserved end residues are part of each CDR3. The order of the fields is V gene, J gene, D gene, clone size, CDR3 protein, CDR3 DNA. A D gene is named only where the DNA matches it firmly. The size entry is marked missing in some rows and otherwise reads once, few, many or a size class.

TRBV7-2,TRBJ2-7,-,-,CASSLYDEQYF,TGTGCCAGCAGCTTATATGACGAGCAGTACTTC
TRBV27,TRBJ1-5,-,-,CASSLFSYQGGSNQPQHF,TGTGCCAGCAGTCTATTCTCTTACCAGGGAGGGAGCAATCAGCCCCAGCATTTT
TRBV5-1,TRBJ2-7,TRBD1,-,CASSPGQGAREQYF,TGCGCCAGCAGCCCGGGACAGGGGGCTCGGGAGCAGTACTTC
TRBV7-9,TRBJ2-7,-,-,CSSSLGTYEQYF,TGTTCCAGCAGCCTCGGGACCTACGAGCAGTACTTC
TRBV7-7,TRBJ2-5,TRBD2,few,CASSLGYLSGGTQYF,TGTGCTAGCAGCTTGGGATACCTTAGCGGGGGGACCCAGTACTTC
TRBV4-2,TRBJ2-1,TRBD2,-,CASSQAGTSSYNEQFF,TGTGCCAGCAGCCAGGCCGGGACTAGCTCCTACAATGAGCAGTTCTTC
TRBV5-8,TRBJ2-7,TRBD2,-,CASSALAATAYEQYF,TGTGCCAGCAGCGCTCTAGCGGCTACGGCCTACGAGCAGTACTTC
TRBV6-1,TRBJ1-1,-,few,CASSEWAANTEAFF,TGTGCCAGCAGTGAATGGGCTGCGAACACTGAAGCTTTCTTT
TRBV28,TRBJ1-2,TRBD1,-,CASSLPDRVAGYTF,TGTGCCAGCAGTCTACCTGACAGGGTGGCTGGCTACACCTTC
TRBV5-6,TRBJ2-4,-,-,CASSPWLSNIQYF,TGTGCCAGCAGTCCTTGGTTGAGCAACATTCAGTACTTC
TRBV21-1,TRBJ1-2,-,-,CASIQDRANYGYTF,TGTGCCAGCATCCAGGACAGGGCGAACTATGGCTACACCTTC
TRBV4-1,TRBJ2-1,TRBD2,-,CASSPRLAGRNEQFF,TGCGCCAGCAGCCCTCGACTAGCGGGAAGGAATGAGCAGTTCTTC
TRBV29-1,TRBJ1-5,-,-,CSVDRDYQPQHF,TGCAGCGTCGACCGAGACTATCAGCCCCAGCATTTT
TRBV28,TRBJ2-1,-,-,CASSPPRQSSSYNEQFF,TGTGCCAGCAGTCCCCCCCGACAGTCCAGCTCCTACAATGAGCAGTTCTTC
TRBV11-2,TRBJ2-1,TRBD1,-,CASSLGTGVNEQFF,TGTGCCAGCAGCTTAGGGACAGGGGTCAATGAGCAGTTCTTC
TRBV7-7,TRBJ2-2,TRBD2,-,CASRLAGHTGELFF,TGTGCTAGCAGACTAGCGGGCCACACCGGGGAGCTGTTTTTT
TRBV27,TRBJ2-7,-,-,CASTPLDRLGKFYEQYF,TGTGCCAGCACCCCCCTTGACCGTCTCGGGAAATTCTACGAGCAGTACTTC
TRBV2,TRBJ2-5,TRBD2,-,CASSSRLAGAQETQYF,TGTGCCAGCAGTTCTCGACTAGCGGGGGCCCAAGAGACCCAGTACTTC
TRBV28,TRBJ2-6,-,-,CASTRGGSGANVLTF,TGTGCCAGCACTAGAGGGGGCTCTGGGGCCAACGTCCTGACTTTC
TRBV28,TRBJ1-2,-,few,CASSPNYGYTF,TGTGCCAGCTCCCCAAACTATGGCTACACCTTC
TRBV19,TRBJ2-1,-,-,CASSIEGGSYNEQFF,TGTGCCAGTAGTATAGAGGGGGGATCCTACAATGAGCAGTTCTTC
TRBV7-9,TRBJ2-7,TRBD1,-,CASSLRTGNEQYF,TGTGCCAGCAGCCTCAGGACAGGGAACGAGCAGTACTTC
TRBV5-1,TRBJ2-5,-,-,CASSSDRLRWETQYF,TGCGCCAGCAGCTCCGACAGGTTGAGATGGGAGACCCAGTACTTC
TRBV18,TRBJ1-5,-,-,CASSPLEGSNQPQHF,TGTGCCAGCTCACCGTTGGAGGGGAGCAATCAGCCCCAGCATTTT
TRBV5-1,TRBJ2-3,-,few,CASARGEDTQYF,TGCGCCAGCGCCAGGGGGGAAGATACGCAGTATTTT
TRBV5-1,TRBJ2-1,TRBD2,-,CASSPPTSVVANEQFF,TGCGCCAGCAGCCCCCCCACTAGCGTAGTCGCCAATGAGCAGTTCTTC
TRBV10-3,TRBJ1-1,-,-,CAISNTGSNTEAFF,TGTGCCATCAGCAATACAGGGTCGAACACTGAAGCTTTCTTT
TRBV7-7,TRBJ2-3,TRBD1,-,CASSLQGAVTDTQYF,TGTGCTAGCAGCTTGCAGGGGGCGGTCACAGATACGCAGTATTTT
TRBV19,TRBJ1-2,TRBD1,-,CASSIGRGQGYTF,TGTGCCAGTAGTATAGGAAGGGGGCAGGGCTACACCTTC
TRBV19,TRBJ1-5,TRBD1,few,CASSSLDRGHNQPQHF,TGTGCCAGTAGTAGCCTCGACAGGGGCCATAATCAGCCCCAGCATTTT
TRBV9,TRBJ2-2,TRBD2,few,CASSVGGRGSGELFF,TGTGCCAGCAGCGTAGGTGGGAGGGGTTCCGGGGAGCTGTTTTTT
TRBV2,TRBJ2-7,TRBD2,-,CASRTGTSGRGTTEQYF,TGTGCCAGCAGGACCGGGACTAGCGGGAGGGGTACCACAGAGCAGTACTTC
TRBV19,TRBJ2-7,-,-,CASSSGQYYEQYF,TGTGCCAGTAGTAGCGGACAGTACTACGAGCAGTACTTC